Listed below are T cell receptor beta chains from one sample, sequenced in a study of a mutant IDH1 vaccine in newly diagnosed glioma. These receptors have no known antigen. The method was immunoSEQ multiplex PCR; TCRdb's version includes in-frame clones alone and lacks a portion of them. The table lists 45,000 to 70,000 clones, around 81% of them singletons. The source was PBMCs, collected from a glioma patient whose treatment included an IDH1 peptide vaccine. These TCRs come from a man between 25 and 39 years old with glioma. Both conserved end residues are part of each CDR3. D genes are given only for firm matches. Only some rows state a clone size, as once, few, many or a class for expanded clones.

v_call: TRBV5-8; j_call: TRBJ1-5; d_call: TRBD1; clone_size: NA; cdr3_length: 15; cdr3_nt: TGTGCCAGCAGCTTGGTTCCGACAGGGGCTCAGCCCCAGCATTTT; cdr3_aa: CASSLVPTGAQPQHF
v_call: TRBV27; j_call: TRBJ2-4; d_call: NA; clone_size: NA; cdr3_length: 20; cdr3_nt: TGTGCCAGCAGTTTATCTCGACCGAGGACAGTTATAGGGGTCAAAAACATTCAGTACTTC; cdr3_aa: CASSLSRPRTVIGVKNIQYF
v_call: TRBV5-4; j_call: TRBJ2-3; d_call: TRBD2; clone_size: NA; cdr3_length: 17; cdr3_nt: TGTGCCAGCAGGGCCGGGACTAGCGCCTGGAGCACAGATACGCAGTATTTT; cdr3_aa: CASRAGTSAWSTDTQYF
v_call: TRBV7-6; j_call: TRBJ2-7; d_call: TRBD1; clone_size: NA; cdr3_length: 14; cdr3_nt: TGTGCCAGCAGCGCGGGGACGGGACAGGGCGAGCAGTACTTC; cdr3_aa: CASSAGTGQGEQYF
v_call: TRBV6-5; j_call: TRBJ1-2; d_call: TRBD1; clone_size: NA; cdr3_length: 14; cdr3_nt: TGTGCCAGCAGACCCGACAGGGATTCTTACGGCTACACCTTC; cdr3_aa: CASRPDRDSYGYTF
v_call: TRBV6-1; j_call: TRBJ2-4; d_call: TRBD2; clone_size: once; cdr3_length: 18; cdr3_nt: TGTGCCAGCAGTGAAGCGGAACCGGGACTACTAGCCAAAAACATTCAGTACTTC; cdr3_aa: CASSEAEPGLLAKNIQYF
v_call: TRBV19; j_call: TRBJ2-1; d_call: NA; clone_size: once; cdr3_length: 16; cdr3_nt: TGTGCTACCAGTAGTGGTGGTAGGGGACCTAACAATGAGCAGTTCTTC; cdr3_aa: CATSSGGRGPNNEQFF
v_call: TRBV18; j_call: TRBJ1-5; d_call: NA; clone_size: NA; cdr3_length: 15; cdr3_nt: TGTGCCAGCTCACCAAATAAGGGGGGCAATCAGCCCCAGCATTTT; cdr3_aa: CASSPNKGGNQPQHF
v_call: TRBV5-1; j_call: TRBJ2-4; d_call: TRBD1; clone_size: few; cdr3_length: 14; cdr3_nt: TGCGCCAGCAGCTTGTCAGGGGGTAAAAACATTCAGTACTTC; cdr3_aa: CASSLSGGKNIQYF
v_call: TRBV6-6; j_call: TRBJ1-4; d_call: NA; clone_size: NA; cdr3_length: 14; cdr3_nt: TGTGCCAGCAGTGAGGTTGGGATCGGAGGGAAACTGTTTTTT; cdr3_aa: CASSEVGIGGKLFF
v_call: TRBV6-5; j_call: TRBJ2-1; d_call: TRBD2; clone_size: NA; cdr3_length: 14; cdr3_nt: TGTGCCACCGCTTTAGGCGGGGGGGGCAATGAGCAGTTCTTC; cdr3_aa: CATALGGGGNEQFF
v_call: TRBV28; j_call: TRBJ1-4; d_call: NA; clone_size: NA; cdr3_length: 13; cdr3_nt: TGTGCCAGCACCCAGGCGAGTTTTGCAAAACTGTTTTTT; cdr3_aa: CASTQASFAKLFF
v_call: TRBV19; j_call: TRBJ1-1; d_call: TRBD1; clone_size: NA; cdr3_length: 14; cdr3_nt: TGTGCTTCTCTGCGGATGACAGGGCTCGCTGAAGCTTTCTTT; cdr3_aa: CASLRMTGLAEAFF
v_call: TRBV11-2; j_call: TRBJ2-3; d_call: TRBD2; clone_size: once; cdr3_length: 14; cdr3_nt: TGTGCCAGCAGCCCGGGACTAGAACCTGATACGCAGTATTTT; cdr3_aa: CASSPGLEPDTQYF